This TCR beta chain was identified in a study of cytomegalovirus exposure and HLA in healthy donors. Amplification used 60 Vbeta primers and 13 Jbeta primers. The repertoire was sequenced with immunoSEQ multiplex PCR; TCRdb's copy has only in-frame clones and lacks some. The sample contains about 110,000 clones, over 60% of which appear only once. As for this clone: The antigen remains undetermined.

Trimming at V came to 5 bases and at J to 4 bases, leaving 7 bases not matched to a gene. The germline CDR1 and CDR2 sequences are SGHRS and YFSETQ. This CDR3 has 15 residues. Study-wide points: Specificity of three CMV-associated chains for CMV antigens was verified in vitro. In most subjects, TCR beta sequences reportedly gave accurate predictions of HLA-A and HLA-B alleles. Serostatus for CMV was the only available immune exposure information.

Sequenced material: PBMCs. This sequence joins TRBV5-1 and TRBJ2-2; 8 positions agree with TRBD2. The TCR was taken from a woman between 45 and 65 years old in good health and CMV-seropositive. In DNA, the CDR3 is TGCGCCAGCAGACCGGGAGGGATCTTCACCGGGGAGCTGTTTTTT. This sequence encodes CASRPGGIFTGELFF. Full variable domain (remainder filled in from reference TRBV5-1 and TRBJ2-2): KAGVTQTPRYLIKTRGQQVTLSCSPISGHRSVSWYQQTPGQGLQFLFEYFSETQRNKGNFPGRFSGRQFSNSRSEMNVSTLELGDSALYLCASRPGGIFTGELFFGEGSRLTVL.